The clone carrying this T cell receptor (beta chain) was seen at least ten times. All of the donors were Caucasians in good health. The data stem from a study of identical twins. A single record per CDR3 protein comes from TCRdb applying MiXCR to the 5' RACE reads. The table includes roughly 690,000 distinct CDR3 sequences, roughly 6.2% detected once. Sequencing was performed on naive T cells sorted from blood. The TCR sequence derives from a man aged 18 to 29 in good health.

Written as DNA, the CDR3 is TGTGCCAGCAGAAGTCTGCAGACCCAGTACTTC. It is translated as CASRSLQTQYF. The chain carries TRBV27 and TRBJ2-5; no clear D. V was cut by 6 bases and J by 6 bases, with 8 bases left in between. Germline V gene data show CDR1 as MNHEY and CDR2 as SMNVEV (reference sequence). The CDR3 is made up of 11 amino acids.